The 32 T cell receptor beta chains reported below all come from one sample, sequenced in a study of T cells in Graves' hyperthyroidism and ophthalmopathy. RNA transcripts provided the source from which TCR beta CDR3 regions were amplified. HTBI primers drove first-round RT-PCR of the TCR CDR3. TCRdb processed the multiplex PCR reads anew with MiXCR; each CDR3 protein has one entry. The sample includes around 300,000 distinct CDR3 sequences, approximately 14% of them seen just once. The source material was blood. The receptor set was obtained from a woman in her forties with Graves' ophthalmopathy.

This clonotype was seen a few times. CDR3 in amino acids: CSAREGLNNEQFF. CDR3 coding DNA: TGCAGTGCTAGAGAGGGGTTGAACAATGAGCAGTTCTTC. The rearrangement links TRBV20-1 to TRBJ2-1; D remains unclear. Germline V gene data show CDR1 as DFQATT and CDR2 as SNEGSKA (reference sequence). This CDR3 spans 13 amino acids. Trimming left V 0 bases short and J 5 bases short, with 8 bases between.

This clonotype was seen ten or more times. This chain links TRBV18 with TRBJ2-3; a possible D gene is TRBD2 (5 bases). The V end lost 3 bases, the J end lost 2 bases, and 15 bases lay between the germline ends. Germline loops: CDR1 KGHSH, CDR2 LQKENI. This CDR3 spans 16 amino acids. The CDR3 loop reads CASSPILVLDTDTQYF. The CDR3 bases are TGTGCCAGCTCACCGATCCTAGTACTAGACACAGATACGCAGTATTTT.

The rearrangement joins TRBV18 to TRBJ2-6; D unresolved. Trimming shortened V by 0 bases and J by 0 bases, and 3 bases separated the two germline ends. CDR3 length: 15 residues. Germline values: CDR1 KGHSH, CDR2 LQKENI. This CDR3 reads CASSPPTSGANVLTF. The CDR3 DNA follows: TGTGCCAGCTCACCACCAACCTCTGGGGCCAACGTCCTGACTTTC.

This clonotype was detected only a few times. J is TRBJ2-3 and V is TRBV24-1, with D possibly matching TRBD2 (6 bases). V was clipped by 3 bases and J by 0 bases, with 15 bases between them. The length of the CDR3 is 17 residues. CDR1 is KGHDR and CDR2 is SFDVKD in the germline V gene. This CDR3 reads CATSDRWAGPSTDTQYF. DNA of the CDR3: TGTGCCACCAGTGATCGGTGGGCGGGGCCGAGCACAGATACGCAGTATTTT.

This clonotype has a handful of counts. V and J are TRBV10-3 and TRBJ2-3, with 10 bases lining up with TRBD1. The V gene end was trimmed by 6 bases and the J gene end by 6 bases; junction bases not matched to a gene: 12. This CDR3 has 16 residues. In germline, CDR1 is ENHRY, CDR2 SYGVKD. The CDR3 nucleotides are TGTGCCATCAGGAGCAGGACAGGGGGAATTCCTGATACGCAGTATTTT. Amino acid sequence: CAIRSRTGGIPDTQYF.

Many counts were recorded for this clonotype. V and J are TRBV20-1 and TRBJ1-2; no reliable D call. CDR1 and CDR2 (germline): DFQATT, SNEGSKA (reference sequence). V was cut by 3 bases and J by 7 bases, with 15 bases left in between. This CDR3 region has 13 residues. In DNA form, the CDR3 reads TGCAGTGCTAGGCGACCAATAGATTCTGGCTACACCTTC. Amino acids: CSARRPIDSGYTF.

This clonotype was found many times. The chain employs TRBV20-1 and TRBJ2-7; D gene unclear. The CDR3 totals 13 residues. The germline V gene encodes CDR1 DFQATT and CDR2 SNEGSKA (reference sequence). The V end lost 3 bases, the J end lost 1 base, and 10 bases lay between the germline ends. CDR3 DNA: TGCAGTGCTAGCCTGGTAGTATCCTACGAGCAGTACTTC. It specifies CSASLVVSYEQYF.

This clonotype showed up just a few times. A junction end diverges from the germline sequence, so it may reflect a read error. CDR3 in DNA: TGTGCCAGCAGTTTCCTACCGGAGTCCTACAATGAGCGGTTCTTC. Translation gives CASSFLPESYNERFF. The chain couples TRBV9 to TRBJ2-1; D call uncertain. CDR1 is SGDLS, CDR2 YYNGEE, per germline. The CDR3 is 15 amino acids.

In its sample, this clonotype was seen a few times. The chain carries TRBV7-2 and TRBJ2-2; 7 nucleotides agree with TRBD2. The V gene end was trimmed by 5 bases and the J gene end by 3 bases; junction bases not matched to a gene: 6. The CDR3 runs to 15 residues. The V gene's germline CDR1 is SGHTA and CDR2 FQGNSA. The chain's CDR3 is CASSHGGSDTGELFF. The CDR3 DNA sequence: TGTGCCAGCAGCCACGGGGGGTCTGACACCGGGGAGCTGTTTTTT.

V gene TRBV2 combines with J gene TRBJ1-4; the D gene is possibly TRBD1 (5 bases). CDR3 length: 12 amino acids. V was shortened by 6 bases and J by 7 bases, with 9 bases between the two germline ends. In germline, CDR1 is SNHLY, CDR2 FYNNEI. The CDR3 protein is CASRGDSEKLFF. DNA for the CDR3: TGTGCCAGCAGGGGGGATTCTGAAAAACTGTTTTTT.

This clonotype was observed many times. The rearrangement uses TRBV24-1 and TRBJ1-1; 7 bases are a match to TRBD1. This CDR3 contains 14 residues. Trimming took 3 bases from V and 1 from J; bases not matched to a gene: 1. Germline V gene lookup returns CDR1 KGHDR and CDR2 SFDVKD. The DNA of the CDR3 is TGTGCCACCAGTGATGGGACAGAGAACACTGAAGCTTTCTTT. Protein product: CATSDGTENTEAFF.

This clonotype was counted a few times. The rearrangement uses TRBV3-1 and TRBJ1-6; the D gene is possibly TRBD1 (6 bases). Germline V gene lookup returns CDR1 LGHDT and CDR2 YNNKEL (reference sequence). V lost 3 bases to trimming and J lost 7 bases, with 13 bases between them. The CDR3 covers 15 residues. The CDR3, as DNA: TGTGCCAGCAGCCAGATAGGGGGGGAAAATTCACCCCTCCACTTT. Encoded protein: CASSQIGGENSPLHF.

Judged by abundance, this clonotype is medium-sized. V is TRBV6-2 or TRBV6-3 and J is TRBJ2-3, with D uncertain. The V gene lost 11 bases and the J gene lost 2 bases, with 14 bases spanning the gap. Germline loops: CDR1 MNHEY, CDR2 SVGEGT. CDR3 length: 13 amino acids. The CDR3 bases are TGTGCCTCCCAAACCGGCCACACAGATACGCAGTATTTT. Translated: CASQTGHTDTQYF.

This chain links TRBV20-1 with TRBJ2-3, with D possibly TRBD2 on 7 matching bases. Per the germline V gene, CDR1 is DFQATT and CDR2 is SNEGSKA (reference sequence). V was trimmed by 5 bases and J by 4 bases, leaving 22 bases between them. The CDR3 consists of 16 residues. CDR3: CSAGGGVGRPADTQYF. The CDR3 DNA sequence: TGCAGTGCTGGAGGGGGGGTAGGGAGGCCTGCAGATACGCAGTATTTT.

This clonotype was seen repeatedly, ten times or more. V gene TRBV6-1 combines with J gene TRBJ2-5; D is perhaps TRBD2 (5 bases). Between the trimmed V and J ends, which lost 6 bases and 5 bases, there was a span of 22 bases. CDR1 MNHNS and CDR2 SASEGT come from the germline V gene. This CDR3 spans 16 amino acids. The CDR3, as DNA: TGTGCCAGCAGCTCCCAGGAGGTCCCCCACGTGGAGACCCAGTACTTC. Translated: CASSSQEVPHVETQYF.

This clonotype was observed many times. The chain links TRBV20-1 to TRBJ2-1; 11 nucleotides align to TRBD2. Germline CDR1 DFQATT, CDR2 SNEGSKA (reference sequence). The CDR3 sequence is 16 residues long. V was pared by 1 base and J by 1 base, with 3 bases of the junction left unmatched. CDR3 sequence reads: CSARGLAGSSYNEQFF. The CDR3 DNA follows: TGCAGTGCTAGAGGACTAGCGGGGAGTTCCTACAATGAGCAGTTCTTC.

In this sample, this clonotype turned up many times. The chain couples TRBV9 to TRBJ1-1, with 8 bases lining up with TRBD1. V gave up 3 bases and J gave up 0 bases; unmatched junction bases: 10. This CDR3 has 17 residues. Germline V gene data show CDR1 as SGDLS and CDR2 as YYNGEE. In DNA form, the CDR3 reads TGTGCCAGCAGCGAGGCCTCCCAGGGGGCCTTGAACACTGAAGCTTTCTTT. Translation gives CASSEASQGALNTEAFF. Based on the CDR3 plus reference TRBV9 and TRBJ1-1, the full variable domain is DSGVTQTPKHLITATGQRVTLRCSPRSGDLSVYWYQQSLDQGLQFLIQYYNGEERAKGNILERFSAQQFPDLHSELNLSSLELGDSALYFCASSEASQGALNTEAFFGQGTRLTVV.

This clonotype has just a few counts. The V call is TRBV12-5, the J call TRBJ2-1, with D unclear. In germline, CDR1 is LGHNT, CDR2 FRNRAP. The CDR3 contains 16 residues. Trimming shortened V by 6 bases and J by 4 bases, and 19 bases separated the two germline ends. For the CDR3, the DNA is TGTGCTAGTGGCCCCTTCCCTCGGGCCGAATACAATGAGCAGTTCTTC. This sequence encodes CASGPFPRAEYNEQFF. Filled out from reference TRBV12-5 and TRBJ2-1, the complete variable domain reads DARVTQTPRHKVTEMGQEVTMRCQPILGHNTVFWYRQTMMQGLELLAYFRNRAPLDDSGMPKDRFSAEMPDATLATLKIQPSEPRDSAVYFCASGPFPRAEYNEQFFGPGTRLTVL.

On this clonotype itself: A much larger clone is a single base away; this may be a read error. This chain joins TRBV28 and TRBJ2-7; 9 bases map to TRBD1. The germline gives CDR1 MDHEN, CDR2 SYDVKM. Germline trimming cut 7 bases from V and 2 bases from J; bases unmatched to any gene: 6. This CDR3 spans 14 amino acids. CDR3 DNA sequence: TGTGCCAGCAAAAGGGACAGGGATACCTACGAGCAGTACTTC. It yields the protein CASKRDRDTYEQYF.

This clonotype was counted many times. This chain uses TRBV27 with TRBJ1-1; D may be TRBD1 (5 bases). CDR1 is MNHEY, CDR2 SMNVEV, per germline (reference sequence). V was cut by 6 bases and J by 6 bases, with 8 bases left in between. The CDR3 has 11 residues. CDR3 bases: TGTGCCAGCAGCGGGGGGGCTGAAGCTTTCTTT. Residues: CASSGGAEAFF.

This clonotype has a single count. The gene calls are TRBV28 and TRBJ2-1, with 12 bases aligning to TRBD2. V lost 5 bases, J lost 6 bases, and 11 bases stayed unmatched. The CDR3 sequence is 17 residues long. In germline, CDR1 is MDHEN, CDR2 SYDVKM. The CDR3 protein is CASSRYSSGGVTNEQFF. Written as DNA, the CDR3 is TGTGCCAGCAGTCGATATTCTAGCGGGGGGGTTACCAATGAGCAGTTCTTC.

The table lists this clonotype with many counts. This sequence joins TRBV28 and TRBJ2-7; tentative D call: TRBD2 (5 bases). This CDR3 has 14 amino acids. The germline V gene has CDR1 MDHEN and CDR2 SYDVKM. V was shortened by 3 bases and J by 5 bases, with 14 bases between the two germline ends. The CDR3 region has the DNA TGTGCCAGCAGTTTCTCGGGATATGTTGACGAGCAGTACTTC. It specifies CASSFSGYVDEQYF.

There are many counts of this clonotype. The CDR3 DNA follows: TGTGCCAGCACCAATCAGGGAGGGGGGCAGCCCCAGCATTTT. It encodes CASTNQGGGQPQHF. The chain carries TRBV6-1 and TRBJ1-5, with a weak D call TRBD1 (6 bases). Deletions cut 7 bases from V and 7 bases from J, with 17 bases between. The CDR3 covers 14 residues. Germline V gives CDR1 MNHNS, CDR2 SASEGT.

In this sample, this clonotype turned up a few times. The chain has TRBV19 and TRBJ1-1; 7 bases match TRBD1. Trimming removed 10 bases from V and 3 bases from J; junction bases left unmatched: 20. From germline, CDR1 is LNHDA and CDR2 SQIVND (reference sequence). This CDR3 has 17 residues. The CDR3 region has the DNA TGTGCCACTACGATAGGGGGCCATTTTTACATGGACACTGAAGCTTTCTTT. It codes for CATTIGGHFYMDTEAFF.

This clonotype was recorded at least ten times. This chain joins TRBV11-3 and TRBJ2-1; D perhaps matches TRBD1 (6 bases). Germline V lookup: CDR1 SGHNT, CDR2 YENEEA. With 5 bases removed from V and 3 bases from J, the gap between germline ends came to 11 bases. The CDR3 extends over 14 amino acids. CDR3 amino acids: CASSRGQNYNEQFF. DNA of the CDR3: TGTGCCAGCAGCCGCGGACAGAACTACAATGAGCAGTTCTTC. The variable domain in full, with the rest retrieved from reference TRBV11-3 and TRBJ2-1, is EAGVVQSPRYKIIEKKQPVAFWCNPISGHNTLYWYLQNLGQGPELLIRYENEEAVDDSQLPKDRFSAERLKGVDSTLKIQPAELGDSAVYLCASSRGQNYNEQFFGPGTRLTVL.

In this sample, this clonotype turned up a few times. The chain is built from TRBV3-1 and TRBJ2-1; D may be TRBD1 (6 bases). In germline, CDR1 is LGHDT, CDR2 YNNKEL (reference sequence). Trimming cost V 4 bases and J 13 bases, with 11 bases left between them. This CDR3 region has 11 residues. In DNA form, the CDR3 reads TGTGCCAGCAGCCGGGACAAGGGCCAGTTCTTC. This translates into CASSRDKGQFF.

This clonotype was counted between two and nine times. The rearrangement links TRBV7-2 to TRBJ1-5, with no clear D. The CDR3 spans 14 residues. V lost 1 base and J 5 bases, leaving 9 bases between the germline ends. Per germline, CDR1 SGHTA and CDR2 FQGNSA. This CDR3 reads CASSLGAGYQPQHF. The CDR3 nucleotides are TGTGCCAGCAGCTTAGGGGCGGGCTATCAGCCCCAGCATTTT.

This clonotype was seen ten or more times. J is TRBJ2-1 and V is TRBV11-2; D unclear. The CDR3 covers 11 residues. CDR1 and CDR2 (germline): SGHAT, FQNNGV. V lost 6 bases and J 6 bases, leaving 6 bases between the germline ends. The CDR3: CASRRGNEQFF. The CDR3 bases are TGTGCCAGCAGGAGAGGCAATGAGCAGTTCTTC. Drawing the rest from reference TRBV11-2 and TRBJ2-1, the complete variable domain is EAGVAQSPRYKIIEKRQSVAFWCNPISGHATLYWYQQILGQGPKLLIQFQNNGVVDDSQLPKDRFSAERLKGVDSTLKIQPAKLEDSAVYLCASRRGNEQFFGPGTRLTVL.

The V gene is TRBV29-1, the J gene TRBJ1-1, with D uncertain. Trimming removed 7 bases at V and 0 bases at J, with 15 bases between. Germline assignment: CDR1 SQVTM and CDR2 ANQGSEA. CDR3 size: 14 residues. The CDR3 reads CSADPAGLNTEAFF. DNA for the CDR3: TGCAGCGCCGACCCGGCGGGTTTGAACACTGAAGCTTTCTTT.

This clonotype was seen only a few times. In nucleotides, the CDR3 is TGTGCCTGGAGTCTGTACTCTGGAAACACCATATATTTT. This codes for CAWSLYSGNTIYF. This chain links TRBV30 with TRBJ1-3, with D unresolved. This CDR3 has 13 residues. CDR1 is GTSNPN and CDR2 is SVGIG in the germline V gene (reference sequence). The V and J ends lost 2 bases and 0 bases respectively, with 5 bases between them.

CDR3 sequence: CASSPRRGSSYNEQFF. The CDR3 DNA reads TGTGCCAGCAGCCCGAGGCGGGGGAGCTCCTACAATGAGCAGTTCTTC. The V and J genes are TRBV9 and TRBJ2-1; TRBD2 aligns across 7 bases. The CDR3 runs to 16 residues. Trimming took 4 bases from V and 0 from J; bases not matched to a gene: 7. From germline, CDR1 is SGDLS and CDR2 YYNGEE.

This clonotype has only a few counts. The chain is built from TRBV28 and TRBJ2-5; 7 bases agree with TRBD2. After removal of 7 bases from V and 10 bases from J, the junction contained 15 bases not matched to a gene. The CDR3 runs to 14 residues. Per the germline V gene, CDR1 is MDHEN and CDR2 is SYDVKM. CDR3 sequence (DNA): TGTGCCAGCATTGGTGTAAGCCCGGGGGGTGTCCAGTACTTC. Its translation: CASIGVSPGGVQYF.